The rows below give T cell receptor beta chains drawn from one sample of a study of blood T cell repertoires in COVID-19. Generated by immunoSEQ multiplex PCR, the TCRdb table keeps only in-frame clones and is missing some. The top ten hold under 3.5% of the sample, which has around 100,000 clones, 86% seen once. Sequencing input: PBMCs or T cells enriched from blood (not recorded which). These receptors were collected from a woman in her forties or fifties who had recovered from COVID-19. CDR3s include the opening cysteine and the closing phenylalanine or tryptophan. The D gene is left open where the match is weak. Size values are once, few and many counts, or a class for expanded clones, and some rows have none.

v_gene	d_gene	j_gene	abundance	CDR3aa	CDR3nt
TRBV9	.	TRBJ2-3	.	CASSEGSDTQYF	TGTGCCAGCAGCGAGGGGTCAGATACGCAGTATTTT
TRBV11-2	TRBD2	TRBJ2-2	few	CASSLPGLAGGWNTGELFF	TGTGCCAGCAGCTTACCGGGACTAGCGGGGGGATGGAACACCGGGGAGCTGTTTTTT
TRBV7-3	TRBD2	TRBJ2-3	.	CASSPRGGETDTQYF	TGTGCCAGCAGCCCACGGGGGGGAGAGACGGATACGCAGTATTTT
TRBV5-4	TRBD2	TRBJ2-2	.	CASSAGVNTGELFF	TGTGCCAGCAGCGCGGGAGTGAACACCGGGGAGCTGTTTTTT
TRBV14	.	TRBJ2-7	.	CASSQFRGSSYEQYF	TGTGCCAGCAGCCAATTCCGGGGGAGCTCCTACGAGCAGTACTTC
TRBV5-1	.	TRBJ2-7	.	CASSLDGTYEQYF	TGCGCCAGCAGCCTGGACGGTACCTACGAGCAGTACTTC
TRBV11-2	.	TRBJ1-4	once	CASATFFGGDEKLFF	TGTGCCAGCGCTACTTTCTTTGGGGGGGATGAAAAACTGTTTTTT
TRBV30	TRBD1	TRBJ1-6	.	CAWSVPTGGNSPLHF	TGTGCCTGGAGTGTGCCGACAGGGGGTAATTCACCCCTCCACTTT
TRBV19	TRBD1	TRBJ1-6	.	CASSNRGLSYNSPLHF	TGTGCCAGTAGTAACAGGGGGCTTTCCTATAATTCACCCCTCCACTTT
TRBV12-3/TRBV12-4	.	TRBJ2-7	.	CASSFSVYEQYF	TGTGCCAGCAGTTTCTCAGTCTACGAGCAGTACTTC
TRBV18	.	TRBJ1-5	.	CASSPGHGPQHF	TGTGCCAGCTCACCGGGACACGGGCCCCAGCATTTT
TRBV3-1/TRBV3-2	.	TRBJ2-3	.	CASSERYSTDTQYF	TGTGCCAGCTCTGAGCGATATAGCACAGATACGCAGTATTTT
TRBV9	TRBD1	TRBJ2-7	.	CASSTGQTYEQYF	TGTGCCAGCAGCACGGGACAGACCTACGAGCAGTACTTC
TRBV18	TRBD1	TRBJ1-1	.	CASSAGTGDFEAFF	TGTGCCAGCTCAGCCGGGACAGGGGACTTCGAAGCTTTCTTT
TRBV5-1	.	TRBJ1-4	.	CASSLPRGGKLFF	TGCGCCAGCAGCTTACCCAGGGGTGGAAAACTGTTTTTT
TRBV9	.	TRBJ2-6	.	CASTAGPRMANVLTF	TGTGCCAGCACTGCGGGGCCTCGGATGGCCAACGTCCTGACTTTC
TRBV28	TRBD1	TRBJ2-7	.	CASTRTGPYEQYF	TGTGCCAGCACCCGGACAGGGCCCTACGAGCAGTACTTC
TRBV14	.	TRBJ1-4	few	CASSHRTEDEKLFF	TGTGCCAGCAGCCATCGGACGGAGGATGAAAAACTGTTTTTT
TRBV30	TRBD1	TRBJ1-5	.	CAWSKGTGLNQPQHF	TGTGCCTGGAGTAAAGGGACAGGATTAAATCAGCCCCAGCATTTT
TRBV2	.	TRBJ1-1	.	CARDTGGTEAFF	TGTGCCAGAGACACCGGAGGGACTGAAGCTTTCTTT
TRBV27	TRBD2	TRBJ2-3	once	CASSLISGKAGDTQYF	TGTGCCAGCAGTTTAATTAGCGGGAAGGCGGGAGATACGCAGTATTTT
TRBV9	.	TRBJ1-4	.	CASSPRANEKLFF	TGTGCCAGCAGCCCACGGGCTAATGAAAAACTGTTTTTT
TRBV9	TRBD2	TRBJ2-5	.	CASSVSLAGGNQETQYF	TGTGCCAGCAGCGTGTCGCTAGCGGGAGGTAACCAAGAGACCCAGTACTTC
TRBV4-2	.	TRBJ1-2	.	CASSRAQGYGYTF	TGTGCCAGCAGCCGCGCGCAGGGGTATGGCTACACCTTC
TRBV2	.	TRBJ2-5	once	CASTMNSAETQYF	TGTGCCAGCACTATGAACTCTGCAGAGACCCAGTACTTC
TRBV2	.	TRBJ1-1	once	CASQVEGDGTEAFF	TGTGCCAGCCAAGTTGAGGGGGATGGCACTGAAGCTTTCTTT
TRBV6-5	TRBD1	TRBJ2-7	.	CASRLRGLTYEQYF	TGTGCCAGCAGACTAAGGGGGCTAACCTACGAGCAGTACTTC
TRBV19	.	TRBJ2-5	few	CASSMGAGWETQYF	TGTGCCAGTAGTATGGGGGCAGGGTGGGAGACCCAGTACTTC
TRBV24-1	TRBD1	TRBJ1-1	few	CATRSRGQGTEAFF	TGTGCCACCAGGTCAAGGGGGCAGGGCACTGAAGCTTTCTTT
TRBV5-4	TRBD1	TRBJ1-1	.	CASRQGGTEAFF	TGTGCCAGCCGACAGGGCGGCACTGAAGCTTTCTTT
TRBV5-6	TRBD1	TRBJ2-7	once	CASSFNTGTGGEQYF	TGTGCCAGCAGCTTCAATACCGGGACAGGGGGCGAGCAGTACTTC
TRBV3-1/TRBV3-2	TRBD2	TRBJ2-1	.	CASSQGTSGRGGQFF	TGTGCCAGCAGCCAAGGGACTAGCGGGAGAGGAGGGCAGTTCTTC